The 15 T cell receptor beta chains below come from one sample, sequenced in a study of T cell responses to AZD1222 COVID-19 vaccine. TCRdb's copy holds only in-frame clones and misses some; the assay was immunoSEQ multiplex PCR. The data contain 75,000 to 95,000 clones, 92% of them seen just once; the ten biggest clones take up roughly 6.4%. The sequenced sample was peripheral blood, obtained on day 0 of MenACWY control vaccination. The receptors stem from an adult in good health.

The V call is TRBV7-9, the J call TRBJ2-7, with 8 bases lining up with TRBD2. Germline V gene sequence: CDR1 SEHNR, CDR2 FQNEAQ (reference sequence). V trimming: 5 bases; J trimming: 7 bases; junction bases outside the gene matches: 10. CDR3 length: 14 residues. CDR3 loop: CASSRRPAGAEQYF. The DNA for the CDR3 is TGTGCCAGCAGCCGTCGACCAGCGGGAGCTGAGCAGTACTTC.

The chain recombines TRBV28 with TRBJ1-2; D gene ambiguous. The V gene's germline CDR1 is MDHEN and CDR2 SYDVKM. The ends were cut back, 1 base at V and 2 bases at J, with 8 bases in the middle. The CDR3 is 14 residues long. CDR3 in DNA: TGTGCCAGCAGTTTATCTGGGGAGAACTATGGCTACACCTTC. Its protein is CASSLSGENYGYTF.

This chain uses TRBV7-2 with TRBJ1-5, with 7 bases that match TRBD1. Trimming cost V 5 bases and J 5 bases; bases outside gene matches: 9. The CDR3 has 15 amino acids. Germline CDR1 reads SGHTA; CDR2 reads FQGNSA. The CDR3, as DNA: TGTGCCAGCAGCCAAGGGACAGTCAGGCATCAGCCCCAGCATTTT. This translates into CASSQGTVRHQPQHF.

This chain joins TRBV3-1 (or the pseudogene TRBV3-2) and TRBJ1-3; possibly TRBD1 for D (5 bases). From germline, CDR1 is LGHDT and CDR2 YNNKEL (reference sequence). This CDR3 is 16 amino acids long. Trimming shortened V by 3 bases and J by 0 bases, and 12 bases separated the two germline ends. Written as DNA, the CDR3 is TGTGCCAGCAGCCAGGGGGTTCGGGTCTCTGGAAACACCATATATTTT. Protein sequence: CASSQGVRVSGNTIYF.

This chain joins TRBV3-1 (or the pseudogene TRBV3-2) and TRBJ2-7; D is possibly TRBD2 (5 bases). CDR1 and CDR2 (germline): LGHDT, YNNKEL (reference sequence). The CDR3 runs to 15 residues. V lost 1 base to trimming and J lost 4 bases, with 14 bases between them. Here the CDR3 DNA reads TGTGCCAGCAGCCAAGCCGGGAATGGAGCGTACGAGCAGTACTTC. Translation gives CASSQAGNGAYEQYF.

CDR3 nucleotides: TGTGCCAGCAGGAGGGAGAACACCGGGGAGCTGTTTTTT. Its protein is CASRRENTGELFF. The chain employs TRBV28 and TRBJ2-2; D perhaps matches TRBD2 (5 bases). The CDR3 runs to 13 residues. The germline V gene encodes CDR1 MDHEN and CDR2 SYDVKM. Trimming stripped 6 bases from V and 1 base from J, with 6 bases between.

The count of this clone is one. The CDR3 nucleotides read TGTGCCAGCAGCTTAACAGTTAGAGGACTAGAGTCAGGTGAGCAGTTCTTC. Translating it yields CASSLTVRGLESGEQFF. The rearrangement joins TRBV7-2 to TRBJ2-1; 7 nucleotides agree with TRBD2. The germline V gene encodes CDR1 SGHTA and CDR2 FQGNSA. The CDR3 length is 17 residues. The V gene end was trimmed by 2 bases and the J gene end by 9 bases; junction bases not matched to a gene: 16. Full variable domain (outside the CDR3, taken from reference TRBV7-2 and TRBJ2-1): GAGVSQSPSNKVTEKGKDVELRCDPISGHTALYWYRQSLGQGLEFLIYFQGNSAPDKSGLPSDRFSAERTGGSVSTLTIQRTQQEDSAVYLCASSLTVRGLESGEQFFGPGTRLTVL.

This clone came up once. The rearrangement joins TRBV7-2 to TRBJ2-5; no definite D call. Trimming cost V 2 bases and J 7 bases, with 14 bases left between them. CDR3 size: 14 residues. In germline, CDR1 is SGHTA, CDR2 FQGNSA. The CDR3 nucleotides read TGTGCCAGCAGCTTATGGGCCATGGAAGGGACCCAGTACTTC. Protein sequence: CASSLWAMEGTQYF.

Comments on this clone: Different DNA sequences within this sample yield the same CDR3. The chain has TRBV10-3 and TRBJ2-1; 11 nucleotides match TRBD2. Germline V gene lookup returns CDR1 ENHRY and CDR2 SYGVKD. This CDR3 comprises 15 residues. J lost 4 bases, V lost 6 bases, and 5 bases had no gene match. This chain's CDR3 is CAIRIGTSGYNEQFF. The DNA for the CDR3 is TGTGCCATCAGAATCGGGACTAGCGGATACAATGAGCAGTTCTTC.

This clone was counted a few times. The V call is TRBV10-3, the J call TRBJ2-3, with D possibly TRBD1 on 5 matching bases. Germline-derived CDR1 and CDR2 are ENHRY and SYGVKD. With 2 bases removed from V and 0 bases from J, the gap between germline ends came to 9 bases. CDR3 length: 15 residues. The CDR3 spells CAISEGAASTDTQYF. The CDR3, as DNA: TGTGCCATCAGTGAGGGGGCAGCAAGCACAGATACGCAGTATTTT.

The chain uses TRBV19 and TRBJ2-1, with 7 bases lining up with TRBD2. The germline V gene encodes CDR1 LNHDA and CDR2 SQIVND (reference sequence). The CDR3 is made up of 12 amino acids. Trimming cost V 6 bases and J 7 bases; bases outside gene matches: 3. As DNA, the CDR3 is TGTGCCAGTAGCAAGGGAGGGAATGAGCAGTTCTTC. This codes for CASSKGGNEQFF.

V and J are TRBV25-1 and TRBJ2-2; no clear D gene. Per the germline V gene, CDR1 is MGHDK and CDR2 is SYGVNS. The CDR3 contains 15 residues. V was shortened by 1 base and J by 8 bases, with 14 bases between the two germline ends. The CDR3 DNA reads as TGTGCCAGCAGTGAATTTGTGGTAAACGGGGGGGAGCTGTTTTTT. Residues: CASSEFVVNGGELFF.

The chain links TRBV19 to TRBJ2-7; maybe TRBD2 (6 bases). Germline values: CDR1 LNHDA, CDR2 SQIVND (reference sequence). V was clipped by 4 bases and J by 2 bases, with 18 bases between them. This CDR3 contains 16 residues. The CDR3 bases are TGTGCCAGTAGTAAACCAACCGGGACTGCTACCTACGAGCAGTACTTC. Protein: CASSKPTGTATYEQYF.

The chain couples TRBV2 to TRBJ1-4; 8 nucleotides line up with TRBD1. Germline assignment: CDR1 SNHLY and CDR2 FYNNEI. This CDR3 comprises 16 residues. The junction had 10 bases not matched to a gene; V was cut back by 4 bases and J by 6 bases. The CDR3 here is CASSGTGGQYDEKLFF. The CDR3 bases are TGTGCCAGCAGTGGAACAGGGGGGCAATACGATGAAAAACTGTTTTTT.

The chain joins TRBV19 to TRBJ1-5, with a possible D match to TRBD1 (5 bases). This CDR3 is 15 amino acids long. Trimming removed 2 bases at V and 0 bases at J, with 8 bases between. Germline lookup yields CDR1 LNHDA and CDR2 SQIVND (reference sequence). CDR3 DNA sequence: TGTGCCAGTAGTATATCGACAGCTAGCAATCAGCCCCAGCATTTT. It is translated as CASSISTASNQPQHF.